These 13 T cell receptor beta chains came from one sample sequenced in a study of blood T cells in healthy people across ages. Combining a sample-barcoded 5' primer with a J-beta primer mix, a second PCR ran for roughly 6 to 11 cycles. TCRdb used MiXCR to reprocess the 5' RACE reads, holding one entry per CDR3 protein. The sample carries 1,800,000 or so distinct CDR3 sequences, approximately 40% recorded once. Sequenced: blood. Source of these receptors: a human donor in good health.

This clonotype was counted a few times. The chain is built from TRBV12-3 or TRBV12-4 and TRBJ1-2; D not resolved. Trimming cost V 1 base and J 6 bases, with 9 bases left between them. CDR3 size: 13 residues. The CDR3 is CASSLEISHGYTF. The DNA for the CDR3 is TGTGCCAGCAGTTTAGAAATAAGCCATGGCTACACCTTC.

The table lists this clonotype with a few counts. The V gene is TRBV4-2, the J gene TRBJ2-7; either TRBD1 or TRBD2 may fit D (5 bases each). The germline V gene encodes CDR1 LGHNA and CDR2 YNFKEQ. Trimming removed 1 base at V and 0 bases at J, with 16 bases between. The CDR3 consists of 17 residues. The CDR3 region is CASSQGSEGPSSYEQYF. In DNA, the CDR3 is TGTGCCAGCAGCCAAGGCAGCGAGGGGCCAAGCTCCTACGAGCAGTACTTC.

In its sample, this clonotype was seen a few times. The chain employs TRBV7-2 and TRBJ2-6; D call uncertain. Trimming shortened V by 5 bases and J by 2 bases, and 13 bases separated the two germline ends. CDR1 SGHTA and CDR2 FQGNSA come from the germline V gene. The CDR3 spans 16 residues. CDR3 amino acids: CASSPQVSAGANVLTF. CDR3 coding DNA: TGTGCCAGCAGCCCCCAGGTCTCAGCTGGGGCCAACGTCCTGACTTTC.

The gene calls are TRBV24-1 and TRBJ2-2, with 9 bases fitting TRBD1. The V and J ends lost 5 bases and 3 bases, in that order; junction bases with no gene match: 0. CDR1 and CDR2 from the germline V gene are KGHDR and SFDVKD. The CDR3 consists of 14 residues. The CDR3 region is CATSGTGDTGELFF. In DNA form, the CDR3 reads TGTGCCACCAGTGGGACAGGGGACACCGGGGAGCTGTTTTTT.

In its sample, this clonotype was seen a few times. The J gene is TRBJ2-3, the V gene TRBV12-5; the D gene is possibly TRBD2 (5 bases). V gave up 5 bases and J gave up 1 base, with 7 bases separating them. Germline assignment: CDR1 LGHNT and CDR2 FRNRAP. The CDR3 covers 13 residues. CDR3 DNA: TGTGCTAGTGGTCTCGGGGGCACAGATACGCAGTATTTT. Amino acids: CASGLGGTDTQYF. The variable domain in full, completed from reference TRBV12-5 and TRBJ2-3, reads DARVTQTPRHKVTEMGQEVTMRCQPILGHNTVFWYRQTMMQGLELLAYFRNRAPLDDSGMPKDRFSAEMPDATLATLKIQPSEPRDSAVYFCASGLGGTDTQYFGPGTRLTVL.

This clonotype occurred a few times. V gene TRBV5-5 combines with J gene TRBJ2-5; 11 bases are a match to TRBD2. The CDR3 consists of 17 residues. The germline V gene has CDR1 SGHKS and CDR2 YYEKEE (reference sequence). Germline trimming cut 3 bases from V and 2 bases from J; bases unmatched to any gene: 9. The chain's CDR3 is CASSWMPLAGGQETQYF. The CDR3 DNA follows: TGTGCCAGCAGCTGGATGCCCCTAGCGGGGGGACAAGAGACCCAGTACTTC.

CDR3 in DNA: TGCGCCAGCAGCCCGGACCCCACACAAGTAAGGGGAGAGACCCAGTACTTC. As protein: CASSPDPTQVRGETQYF. This chain connects TRBV4-1 to TRBJ2-5; D might be TRBD1 (5 bases). The V end lost 4 bases, the J end lost 4 bases, and 22 bases lay between the germline ends. Germline values: CDR1 MGHRA, CDR2 YSYEKL. CDR3 size: 17 residues.

The chain has TRBV6-2 or TRBV6-3 and TRBJ2-3; 7 bases map to TRBD2. J was trimmed by 1 base and V by 4 bases; bases with no gene match: 5. This CDR3 region has 15 residues. Germline CDR1 reads MNHEY; CDR2 reads SVGEGT. The CDR3 protein is CASSSPTSGTDTQYF. CDR3 DNA: TGTGCCAGCAGTTCCCCCACTAGCGGCACAGATACGCAGTATTTT.

A remark on this clonotype: One junction end does not reproduce the germline sequence, and a read error may be involved. The chain is built from TRBV4-2 and TRBJ2-5; 8 positions match TRBD2. CDR3 length: 15 residues. CDR1 and CDR2 from the germline V gene are LGHNA and YNFKEQ. In DNA, the CDR3 is TGTGCCAGCGGCCAAGCGGGAGCGTACCAAGAGACCCAGTACTTC. This gives the protein CASGQAGAYQETQYF.

The rearrangement uses TRBV7-2 and TRBJ1-2; D possibly corresponds to TRBD1 (5 bases). V gave up 5 bases and J gave up 5 bases, with 27 bases separating them. The CDR3 sequence is 18 residues long. Germline lookup yields CDR1 SGHTA and CDR2 FQGNSA. The CDR3 bases are TGTGCCAGCAGCCTGCGGACGGGACGGATCGCCGGGTTATATGGCTACACCTTC. Its protein product is CASSLRTGRIAGLYGYTF.

The chain links TRBV20-1 to TRBJ2-5, with 10 bases aligning to TRBD2. The CDR3 sequence is 17 residues long. Germline V gene lookup returns CDR1 DFQATT and CDR2 SNEGSKA (reference sequence). V lost 0 bases, J lost 2 bases, and 9 bases stayed unmatched. CDR3 residues: CSARDLVWTSGQETQYF. The CDR3 DNA reads as TGCAGTGCTAGAGATCTAGTGTGGACTAGCGGACAAGAGACCCAGTACTTC.

The J gene is TRBJ2-1, the V gene TRBV24-1, with a tentative D call TRBD1 (6 bases). The V gene lost 0 bases and the J gene lost 0 bases, with 8 bases spanning the gap. Germline V gene sequence: CDR1 KGHDR, CDR2 SFDVKD. This CDR3 contains 16 residues. The CDR3 protein is CATSDLNRASYNEQFF. Here the CDR3 DNA reads TGTGCCACCAGTGATTTGAACAGGGCCTCCTACAATGAGCAGTTCTTC.

Regarding this clonotype: The junction departs from the called germline gene at one end, perhaps through a read error. The chain recombines TRBV2 with TRBJ2-4, with 7 bases fitting TRBD2. Germline-derived CDR1 and CDR2 are SNHLY and FYNNEI. The CDR3 is 15 residues long. For the CDR3, the DNA is TGTGCCAACAGTGAACGACTAGCAGATTCCAACATTCAGTACTTC. Translated, it gives CANSERLADSNIQYF.